This T cell receptor beta chain comes out of a study of response to subunit inactivated influenza vaccine. Trimming shortened V by 8 bases and J by 2 bases, and 14 bases separated the two germline ends. This CDR3 comprises 14 residues. Germline loops: CDR1 WNHNN, CDR2 SYGVQD (reference sequence). TCRdb re-called the RT-PCR reads through MiXCR, storing one row per CDR3 protein. This table has hundreds of thousands of distinct CDR3 sequences, less than 30% appearing once. This chain links TRBV10-1 with TRBJ2-3, with unresolved D. This specimen was CD4+ T cells sorted from PBMCs, taken 5 days after vaccination. The receptor's source is a man aged 45 to 65 who received an inactivated influenza vaccine. The CDR3, as DNA: TGCGCCAGCCGCGGTGAGGCCCTCACAGATACGCAGTATTTT. It specifies CASRGEALTDTQYF.